This TCR beta chain was sequenced during a study of identical twins. Every sampled donor was Caucasian and healthy. This clonotype was recorded a few times. The CDR3 has 14 amino acids. Germline CDR1 is DFQATT and CDR2 is SNEGSKA (reference sequence). V lost 6 bases to trimming and J lost 9 bases; unmatched junction nucleotides: 9. TCRdb re-called the 5' RACE reads with MiXCR, one entry per CDR3 protein. The sample records roughly 480,000 distinct CDR3 sequences, 24% being singletons. The same specimen was also included in a second study, on T cells expressing NK-cell markers. That paper adds: Anti-gamma-delta TCR antibody use in several experiments restricted sorting to alpha-beta TCR T cells. Six or seven donors had dominant NKG2C+ clonotypes that comprised about 1.0-7.5% of their CD8+ T cells. The CD3+CD56-NKG2C+ fraction of a few donors was likewise dominated by these clonotypes.

The specimen was CD4+ T cells sorted from blood. J is TRBJ2-1 and V is TRBV20-1; 12 nucleotides match TRBD2. This clonotype originated in a woman aged 18-35 years in good health. This CDR3 reads CSASTSGRLSEQFF. The DNA of the CDR3 is TGCAGTGCGTCTACTAGCGGGAGGTTATCTGAGCAGTTCTTC.